This T cell receptor (beta chain) was sequenced in a study of CD8 T cells in Susac syndrome. Across the whole study: When blood was drawn, patients with Susac syndrome were on intravenous immunoglobulin alone, on corticosteroids, or therapy-naive.

In contrast to the negatively isolated CD8+ and CD4+ T cells, TEMRA cells were FACS-enriched. RNA, at roughly 0.5 to 1 ug, was reverse transcribed with random hexamers. Amplification of TCR beta CDR3 across 54 Vbeta and 13 Jbeta was performed with immunoSEQ multiplex PCR. TCRdb analysed the immunoSEQ multiplex PCR reads with MiXCR anew, one entry per CDR3 protein. Found here are roughly 150,000 distinct CDR3 sequences, 95% of them singletons; the top ten hold about 0.18%. The sequencing input was CD8+ T cells from PBMCs. The sequence was obtained from a human donor with Susac syndrome.

In nucleotides, the CDR3 is TGTGCCAGCAGAGGACCGGGACCACGTAAAGAGACCCAGTACTTC. The encoded protein is CASRGPGPRKETQYF. The chain is built from TRBV4-2 and TRBJ2-5; D possibly uses TRBD1 or TRBD2 (5 bases each). V shed 6 bases and J shed 3 bases, with 17 bases lying between them. Germline loops: CDR1 LGHNA, CDR2 YNFKEQ. This CDR3 comprises 15 residues.